This T cell receptor beta chain appears in the sequencing data of a study of cytomegalovirus exposure and HLA in healthy donors. The PCR employed 60 Vbeta primers together with 13 Jbeta primers. Profiled with immunoSEQ multiplex PCR; TCRdb holds only in-frame clones, not every one. This sample has 95,000 to 150,000 clones, with about two thirds found just once. V shed 1 base and J 6 bases; nucleotides not matched to a gene: 5. CDR1 is SGHTA and CDR2 is FQGNSA in the germline V gene. The CDR3 is 15 residues long. Sequenced material: PBMCs. This receptor was obtained from a man aged 25-45 years in good health and CMV-seronegative. The chain combines TRBV7-2 with TRBJ2-5; TRBD2 matches at 10 bases. CDR3 coding DNA: TGTGCCAGCAGCTTAGATCTAGCGGGGGAAAAGACCCAGTACTTC. It encodes CASSLDLAGEKTQYF.